A single sample is the source of the 15 T cell receptor beta chains below, sequenced in a study of cytomegalovirus exposure and HLA in healthy donors. Vbeta (60) and Jbeta (13) primers were used in the PCR. Profiling relied on immunoSEQ multiplex PCR, and the TCRdb table lists in-frame clones only, not all of them. The sample has some 140,000 clones, 60% to 85% seen once. Input material: PBMCs. Receptors were obtained from a male donor in good health and CMV-seropositive.

The chain carries TRBV5-1 and TRBJ2-1, with 8 nucleotides matching TRBD2. The length of the CDR3 is 15 residues. Germline lookup yields CDR1 SGHRS and CDR2 YFSETQ. V dropped 4 bases and J dropped 2; count of bases not matched to a gene: 5. DNA of the CDR3: TGCGCCAGCAGCGGCGGGGGGCATACCTACAATGAGCAGTTCTTC. Amino acid sequence: CASSGGGHTYNEQFF.

The chain recombines TRBV6-5 with TRBJ2-7; 7 bases fit TRBD1. Germline CDR1 reads MNHEY; CDR2 reads SVGAGI. J lost 1 base, V lost 2 bases, and 5 bases had no gene match. The CDR3 sequence is 15 residues long. CDR3 sequence: CASSYAGTASYEQYF. In DNA form, the CDR3 reads TGTGCCAGCAGTTACGCCGGGACAGCATCCTACGAGCAGTACTTC.

This chain links TRBV5-5 with TRBJ1-6; 7 bases match TRBD1. CDR3 size: 15 residues. Trimming at V came to 4 bases and at J to 10 bases, leaving 11 bases not matched to a gene. Germline V gives CDR1 SGHKS, CDR2 YYEKEE (reference sequence). The CDR3 here is CASSGGDSLGSPLHF. DNA of the CDR3: TGTGCCAGCAGCGGCGGGGACAGTCTGGGATCACCCCTCCACTTT.

This chain connects TRBV6-1 to TRBJ1-6; no clear D gene. The length of the CDR3 is 14 residues. Between the trimmed V and J ends, which lost 0 bases and 3 bases, there was a span of 3 bases. In germline, CDR1 is MNHNS, CDR2 SASEGT. The CDR3 sequence: CASSEAFYNSPLHF. DNA of the CDR3: TGTGCCAGCAGTGAAGCCTTCTATAATTCACCCCTCCACTTT.

V usage is TRBV5-1 and J usage is TRBJ2-2; 10 bases are a match to TRBD2. The CDR3 runs to 18 residues. J was trimmed by 0 bases and V by 2 bases; bases with no gene match: 7. Germline CDR1 is SGHRS and CDR2 is YFSETQ. Here the CDR3 DNA reads TGCGCCAGCAGCTTCAATAGCGGGGGGCCTTCGAACACCGGGGAGCTGTTTTTT. It translates to CASSFNSGGPSNTGELFF.

This clone was detected only once. The rearrangement joins TRBV12-5 to TRBJ1-4; D remains ambiguous. V was pared by 0 bases and J by 0 bases, with 5 bases between. The CDR3 consists of 15 residues. Per germline, CDR1 LGHNT and CDR2 FRNRAP. Here the CDR3 DNA reads TGTGCTAGTGGTTTGGTTCTAGCAACTAATGAAAAACTGTTTTTT. As protein: CASGLVLATNEKLFF.

The chain employs TRBV28 and TRBJ2-1; D unresolved. Germline assignment: CDR1 MDHEN and CDR2 SYDVKM. The CDR3 is made up of 12 amino acids. Trimming removed 3 bases from V and 4 bases from J, with 4 bases in between. CDR3 nucleotides: TGTGCCAGCAGTTTTAGTTACAATGAGCAGTTCTTC. Translated, it gives CASSFSYNEQFF. Variable domain in full (rest from reference TRBV28 and TRBJ2-1): DVKVTQSSRYLVKRTGEKVFLECVQDMDHENMFWYRQDPGLGLRLIYFSYDVKMKEKGDIPEGYSVSREKKERFSLILESASTNQTSMYLCASSFSYNEQFFGPGTRLTVL.

The gene calls are TRBV6-5 and TRBJ2-3; the match to TRBD2 covers 9 bases. The CDR3 covers 16 residues. The trim removed 2 bases at V and 2 bases at J, leaving 5 bases unmatched. CDR1 and CDR2 (germline): MNHEY, SVGAGI. The CDR3 protein is CASSYERGAITDTQYF. The DNA of the CDR3 is TGTGCCAGCAGTTACGAGCGGGGGGCGATCACAGATACGCAGTATTTT.

This clone occurred once. This chain joins TRBV6-6 and TRBJ1-2; TRBD1 is a possible D gene (5 bases). Trimming took 5 bases from V and 2 from J, leaving 15 bases between them. This CDR3 is built from 15 residues. Germline V gene sequence: CDR1 MNHNY, CDR2 SVGAGI (reference sequence). This CDR3 is CASSDPGLSNYGYTF. For the CDR3, the DNA is TGTGCCAGCAGTGACCCAGGGTTATCAAACTATGGCTACACCTTC.

The CDR3 nucleotides read TGTGCCACCAGCAGAGATCAGGGCCCCTACGAGCAGTACTTC. The encoded protein is CATSRDQGPYEQYF. This chain joins TRBV15 and TRBJ2-7, with a possible D match to TRBD1 (5 bases). This CDR3 is built from 14 residues. Germline CDR1 is LNHNV and CDR2 is YYDKDF (reference sequence). Between the trimmed V and J ends, which lost 0 bases and 2 bases, there was a span of 8 bases.

The CDR3 is CAIRGQLSGNTIYF. As DNA, the CDR3 is TGTGCCATCAGGGGACAGCTCTCTGGAAACACCATATATTTT. This chain uses TRBV10-3 with TRBJ1-3; TRBD1 agrees at 7 bases. The CDR3 runs to 14 residues. V shed 6 bases and J 0 bases; nucleotides not matched to a gene: 2. Germline V CDR1 and CDR2: ENHRY, SYGVKD.

This chain joins TRBV28 and TRBJ2-2; D may be TRBD1 (6 bases). V lost 2 bases and J lost 0, with 7 bases in between. The CDR3 has 15 amino acids. Germline CDR1 MDHEN, CDR2 SYDVKM. CDR3 sequence reads: CASSLTGPNTGELFF. CDR3 coding DNA: TGTGCCAGCAGTTTAACAGGGCCGAACACCGGGGAGCTGTTTTTT.

This chain joins TRBV28 and TRBJ1-5; D remains ambiguous. The CDR3 extends over 14 amino acids. Between the trimmed V and J ends, which lost 6 bases and 3 bases, there was a span of 12 bases. Germline values: CDR1 MDHEN, CDR2 SYDVKM. This chain's CDR3 is CASSPWQSNQPQHF. DNA of the CDR3: TGTGCCAGCAGCCCCTGGCAGTCCAATCAGCCCCAGCATTTT. The whole variable domain, remainder taken from reference TRBV28 and TRBJ1-5, is DVKVTQSSRYLVKRTGEKVFLECVQDMDHENMFWYRQDPGLGLRLIYFSYDVKMKEKGDIPEGYSVSREKKERFSLILESASTNQTSMYLCASSPWQSNQPQHFGDGTRLSIL.

This clone was counted once. The chain carries TRBV19 and TRBJ1-5, with 8 bases matching TRBD1. Germline V gives CDR1 LNHDA, CDR2 SQIVND (reference sequence). The CDR3 consists of 19 residues. Trimming at V came to 6 bases and at J to 0 bases, leaving 16 bases not matched to a gene. CDR3 nucleotides: TGTGCCAGTAGGGCCAGACAGGGGAAGGGAGGATATAGCAATCAGCCCCAGCATTTT. Protein sequence: CASRARQGKGGYSNQPQHF.

On this clone itself: Other DNA sequences in the sample encode the same CDR3. The chain links TRBV5-4 to TRBJ2-5; 13 bases agree with TRBD2. The ends lost 1 base at V and 5 bases at J; junction bases unmatched: 5. CDR3 size: 16 residues. From germline, CDR1 is SGHNT and CDR2 YYREEE (reference sequence). The CDR3 region is CASSLRLAGGGETQYF. The CDR3 DNA is TGTGCCAGCAGCTTGCGACTAGCGGGGGGTGGGGAGACCCAGTACTTC.